This passage covers 25 T cell receptor beta chains from one sample sequenced in a study of cytotoxic CD8 clonotypes in ibrutinib-treated CLL. Produced via immunoSEQ multiplex PCR; TCRdb's table is partial and in-frame only. The sample yields some 200,000 clones, 79% seen once. The sequencing used PBMCs, collected after 12 months of ibrutinib treatment. The receptors originated from a human donor with chronic lymphocytic leukemia.

The rearrangement links TRBV27 to TRBJ2-7, with 8 nucleotides matching TRBD2. In germline, CDR1 is MNHEY, CDR2 SMNVEV (reference sequence). CDR3 length equals 16 residues. Trimming took 0 bases from V and 3 from J; bases not matched to a gene: 7. The DNA for the CDR3 is TGTGCCAGCAGTTTATCCCCGGGGGGGGGTATCTACGAGCAGTACTTC. Its translation: CASSLSPGGGIYEQYF.

The chain uses TRBV5-1 and TRBJ2-3; D gene unclear. Germline V gene lookup returns CDR1 SGHRS and CDR2 YFSETQ. Trimming took off 7 bases at V and 0 bases at J, with 12 bases between the two ends. This CDR3 region has 14 residues. CDR3 nucleotide sequence: TGCGCCAGCCGTCTTCAAACTAGCACAGATACGCAGTATTTT. The encoded protein is CASRLQTSTDTQYF.

V and J are TRBV7-6 and TRBJ2-1, with a tentative D call TRBD2 (7 bases). This CDR3 is built from 17 residues. V was shortened by 5 bases and J by 1 base, with 18 bases between the two germline ends. The germline V gene encodes CDR1 SGHVS and CDR2 FNYEAQ. The CDR3 loop reads CASSRWGGPESYNEQFF. The CDR3 DNA sequence: TGTGCCAGCAGCCGATGGGGGGGGCCGGAGTCCTACAATGAGCAGTTCTTC. Using reference TRBV7-6 and TRBJ2-1 for the parts outside the CDR3, the full variable domain is GAGVSQSPRYKVTKRGQDVALRCDPISGHVSLYWYRQALGQGPEFLTYFNYEAQQDKSGLPNDRFSAERPEGSISTLTIQRTEQRDSAMYRCASSRWGGPESYNEQFFGPGTRLTVL.

Regarding this clone: Other nucleotide sequences from this sample produce the same CDR3. The chain links TRBV19 to TRBJ1-1; a possible D gene is TRBD1 (6 bases). Per the germline V gene, CDR1 is LNHDA and CDR2 is SQIVND (reference sequence). The CDR3 extends over 14 amino acids. The CDR3 is CGSTRGDTRTEAFF. In nucleotides, the CDR3 is TGTGGCAGCACAAGGGGGGATACGAGGACTGAAGCTTTCTTT.

V and J are TRBV7-2 and TRBJ2-3, with a weak D call TRBD2 (7 bases). CDR1 SGHTA and CDR2 FQGNSA come from the germline V gene. The CDR3 loop spans 17 amino acids. V was clipped by 2 bases and J by 1 base, with 16 bases between them. The CDR3 loop is CASSLLAGRGGTDTQYF. CDR3 coding DNA: TGTGCCAGCAGCTTACTCGCTGGGAGGGGGGGCACAGATACGCAGTATTTT.

The chain combines TRBV12-5 with TRBJ1-2; tentatively, D is TRBD1 (5 bases). V gave up 2 bases and J gave up 1 base, with 14 bases separating them. Germline lookup yields CDR1 LGHNT and CDR2 FRNRAP. The CDR3 loop spans 16 amino acids. CDR3 sequence reads: CASGLPTQDSNYGYTF. The CDR3 coding sequence is TGTGCTAGTGGTTTGCCCACCCAAGACAGTAACTATGGCTACACCTTC.

V usage is TRBV29-1 and J usage is TRBJ2-5, with a tentative D call TRBD2 (6 bases). In germline, CDR1 is SQVTM, CDR2 ANQGSEA. The CDR3 consists of 13 residues. The V end was cut by 4 bases, the J end by 5 bases, with 14 bases between. The CDR3 loop reads CSVGGREDETQYF. The CDR3 DNA follows: TGCAGCGTTGGAGGCAGGGAGGACGAGACCCAGTACTTC.

The chain joins TRBV15 to TRBJ2-7; possibly TRBD2 for D (6 bases). Germline loops: CDR1 LNHNV, CDR2 YYDKDF (reference sequence). This CDR3 is 15 amino acids long. The V end lost 0 bases, the J end lost 0 bases, and 9 bases lay between the germline ends. CDR3 bases: TGTGCCACCAGCAGAGATACGCGGGGCTCCTACGAGCAGTACTTC. This codes for CATSRDTRGSYEQYF.

Many counts were recorded for this clone. This chain links TRBV19 with TRBJ2-3, with 15 bases that match TRBD2. Trimming cost V 6 bases and J 1 base; bases outside gene matches: 11. CDR3 length equals 19 residues. Germline V CDR1 and CDR2: LNHDA, SQIVND (reference sequence). The CDR3 sequence is CASSPGLAGGGTGTDTQYF. CDR3 sequence (DNA): TGTGCCAGTAGCCCTGGACTAGCGGGAGGGGGTACGGGCACAGATACGCAGTATTTT.

Regarding this clone: Other DNA sequences in the sample encode the same CDR3. This sequence joins TRBV5-1 and TRBJ2-1; D ambiguous. CDR3 length: 13 residues. The germline CDR1 and CDR2 sequences are SGHRS and YFSETQ. V dropped 0 bases and J dropped 1 base, with 2 bases sitting between them. The CDR3 protein is CASSLVSYNEQFF. The CDR3 nucleotides are TGCGCCAGCAGCTTGGTTTCCTACAATGAGCAGTTCTTC.

The V and J genes are TRBV6-1 and TRBJ2-6; tentative D call: TRBD2 (6 bases). The CDR3 is made up of 18 amino acids. Trimming removed 0 bases at V and 4 bases at J, with 16 bases between. The germline CDR1 and CDR2 sequences are MNHNS and SASEGT. This CDR3 is CASSEAGGWVSGANVLTF. CDR3 DNA: TGTGCCAGCAGTGAAGCTGGGGGGTGGGTATCCGGGGCCAACGTCCTGACTTTC.

Concerning this clone itself: Its ends do not fully match the called genes, so a read error is possible. The rearrangement links TRBV7-7 to TRBJ1-2; D unclear. The CDR3 contains 13 residues. CDR1 SSHAT and CDR2 FNYEAQ come from the germline V gene (reference sequence). The CDR3 loop is CASSPGPGYGYTF. CDR3 DNA sequence: TGTGCTAGCAGCCCAGGACCGGGGTATGGCTACACCTTC.

The genes are TRBV18 and TRBJ1-1; TRBD1 is a possible D gene (5 bases). V lost 4 bases to trimming and J lost 3 bases, with 15 bases between them. Germline V gene lookup returns CDR1 KGHSH and CDR2 LQKENI. The CDR3 is 15 residues long. CDR3 DNA: TGTGCCAGCTCACAGATGACAGCCTACTACACTGAAGCTTTCTTT. Its translation: CASSQMTAYYTEAFF.

The chain has TRBV6-1 and TRBJ2-7; tentative D call: TRBD1 (5 bases). CDR1 and CDR2 from the germline V gene are MNHNS and SASEGT. This CDR3 is 13 amino acids long. Trimming removed 3 bases at V and 6 bases at J, with 12 bases between. The CDR3 spells CASSEAGCGEQYF. The CDR3 DNA reads as TGTGCCAGCAGTGAGGCAGGGTGTGGCGAGCAGTACTTC.

The genes are TRBV7-9 and TRBJ2-7, with a weak D call TRBD1 (5 bases). The CDR3 is 15 amino acids. Between the trimmed V and J ends, which lost 2 bases and 6 bases, there was a span of 17 bases. In germline, CDR1 is SEHNR, CDR2 FQNEAQ (reference sequence). The CDR3 DNA reads TGTGCCAGCAGCTTATCCCCCCCTATGCAGGGCGAGCAGTACTTC. This translates into CASSLSPPMQGEQYF.

This clone turned up a few times. The identical CDR3 is also encoded by other nucleotide sequences in the sample. This chain links TRBV10-2 with TRBJ1-1; D might be TRBD1 (5 bases). CDR1 and CDR2 from the germline V gene are WSHSY and SAAADI. V was pared by 2 bases and J by 1 base, with 5 bases between. This CDR3 is built from 13 residues. The CDR3 nucleotides are TGCGCCAGCAGTGAGCAGGGGAACACTGAAGCTTTCTTT. This codes for CASSEQGNTEAFF.

About this clone: Without the conserved terminal phenylalanine or tryptophan, this CDR3 likely stems from a read error. V usage is TRBV29-1 and J usage is TRBJ1-2; 9 bases match TRBD1. The CDR3 is 13 residues long. CDR1 is SQVTM and CDR2 is ANQGSEA in the germline V gene. The V and J ends lost 8 bases and 4 bases, in that order; junction bases with no gene match: 8. The CDR3 region is CSPGTGLVYGYTL. The CDR3 nucleotides read TGCAGCCCCGGGACAGGGTTGGTCTATGGCTACACCCTC.

This clone has just a few counts. The CDR3 sequence: CASRKTSVGGSYEQYF. In nucleotides, the CDR3 is TGTGCCAGTAGAAAAACCTCCGTAGGGGGCTCCTACGAGCAGTACTTC. This chain connects TRBV19 to TRBJ2-7; maybe TRBD1 (6 bases). V was trimmed by 6 bases and J by 0 bases, leaving 18 bases between them. CDR1 is LNHDA and CDR2 is SQIVND in the germline V gene (reference sequence). The CDR3 is 16 amino acids.

As regards this clone: Because it lacks the conserved phenylalanine or tryptophan at the end, this CDR3 is likely a read error. The DNA is left out, because the CDR3 cannot be placed on it with certainty; the CDR3 is given as TCRdb lists it. The J gene is TRBJ2-7, the V gene TRBV12-5; the table gives TRBD2 as D, unverified against the DNA. The length of the CDR3 is 12 amino acids, counting both ends. CDR1 and CDR2 (germline): LGHNT, FRNRAP. The CDR3: CASGLAREGRKL.

This clone was observed a single time. This chain connects TRBV19 to TRBJ1-2; 9 bases match TRBD1. Germline CDR1 reads LNHDA; CDR2 reads SQIVND (reference sequence). Unmatched junction bases numbered 9, after V lost 9 bases and J lost 4 bases. CDR3 length: 14 residues. The CDR3 bases are TGTGCCAGCACATGGACAGGGGCCTCCTATGGCTACACCTTC. This encodes CASTWTGASYGYTF.

The chain recombines TRBV29-1 with TRBJ2-3; possible D gene TRBD2, 5 bases. Looked up from germline, CDR1 is SQVTM and CDR2 is ANQGSEA. The CDR3 contains 11 residues. The CDR3 protein is CSQKRADTQYF. The CDR3 DNA reads TGCAGTCAAAAGAGGGCAGATACGCAGTATTTT.

This clone came up once. This chain connects TRBV4-1 to TRBJ2-1; 7 bases are a match to TRBD2. This CDR3 spans 14 amino acids. Per the germline V gene, CDR1 is MGHRA and CDR2 is YSYEKL. The junction had 9 bases not matched to a gene; V was cut back by 3 bases and J by 10 bases. The CDR3 protein is CASSQPGGTGEQFF. The CDR3 DNA sequence: TGCGCCAGCAGCCAGCCGGGGGGTACCGGGGAGCAGTTCTTC.

Only one count was recorded for this clone. The rearrangement links TRBV28 to TRBJ1-5; no clear D. The V and J ends lost 5 bases and 5 bases respectively, with 10 bases between them. Germline V lookup: CDR1 MDHEN, CDR2 SYDVKM. The CDR3 length is 13 residues. CDR3 nucleotides: TGTGCCAGCAGTCTTGGACGGGATCAGCCCCAGCATTTT. As protein: CASSLGRDQPQHF. The variable domain in full, completed from reference TRBV28 and TRBJ1-5, reads DVKVTQSSRYLVKRTGEKVFLECVQDMDHENMFWYRQDPGLGLRLIYFSYDVKMKEKGDIPEGYSVSREKKERFSLILESASTNQTSMYLCASSLGRDQPQHFGDGTRLSIL.

The genes are TRBV2 and TRBJ1-1; TRBD1 matches at 7 bases. The length of the CDR3 is 14 residues. V was pared by 5 bases and J by 10 bases, with 13 bases of the junction left unmatched. Germline-derived CDR1 and CDR2 are SNHLY and FYNNEI. Written as DNA, the CDR3 is TGTGCCAGCAGTATTCTGCAGGGGGAAATAGGAGCTTTCTTT. It specifies CASSILQGEIGAFF.

V gene TRBV5-1 combines with J gene TRBJ2-3; 7 bases are shared with TRBD1. Germline CDR1 reads SGHRS; CDR2 reads YFSETQ. This CDR3 contains 16 residues. After removal of 5 bases from V and 0 bases from J, the junction contained 9 bases not matched to a gene. The CDR3 coding sequence is TGCGCCAGCAGACCCGGACAGGTAACTAGCACAGATACGCAGTATTTT. As protein: CASRPGQVTSTDTQYF.